These T cell receptor beta chains were read from a single sample in a study of blood T cell repertoires in COVID-19. Clones were sequenced by immunoSEQ multiplex PCR, and TCRdb holds only the in-frame ones, with some missing. This sample has hundreds of thousands of clones, with 80% to 90% found just once. Sequencing was carried out using peripheral blood. The receptors were gathered from a woman aged 40-49 years with active or convalescent COVID-19. CDR3s include the opening cysteine and the closing phenylalanine or tryptophan. The D gene is left open where the match is weak. Clone size, where shown, is once, few, many, or a class for clones that have expanded.

>TRBV24-1|.|TRBJ2-1|TRBD2
TGTGCCACCAGTAAACGACTAGCGGGGGAGCAGTTCTTC
CATSKRLAGEQFF
>TRBV6-1|.|TRBJ2-3|TRBD1
TGTGCCAGCAGTGTCAGGACAGGGTCTTCTAGCACAGATACGCAGTATTTT
CASSVRTGSSSTDTQYF
>TRBV7-9|.|TRBJ2-3|.
TGTGCCAGCAGCTTTCCCCTGAGGAGTTTGAGTGCGGATACGCAGTATTTT
CASSFPLRSLSADTQYF
>TRBV11-1|.|TRBJ2-5|.
TGTGCCAGCACCTTCTCGGGGGATGAGACCCAGTACTTC
CASTFSGDETQYF
>TRBV6-5|once|TRBJ1-3|.
TGTGCCAGCAGTTACTTCACAGGGACCTCTGGAAACACCATATATTTT
CASSYFTGTSGNTIYF
>TRBV2|.|TRBJ1-6|TRBD1
TGTGCCAGCAGTGAGTCAGGGGGCGATAATTCACCCCTCCACTTT
CASSESGGDNSPLHF
>TRBV11-2|.|TRBJ1-2|TRBD1
TGTGCCAGCAGCTTCGACAGGGGTGACTATGGCTACACCTTC
CASSFDRGDYGYTF
>TRBV30|.|TRBJ1-2|TRBD1
TGTGCCTGGAGTGGCCAGACGGGACAGGGTTCTTACTATGGCTACACCTTC
CAWSGQTGQGSYYGYTF
>TRBV6-5|few|TRBJ1-2|TRBD1
TGTGCCAGCAGTAGACAGGGAGACTATGGCTACACCTTC
CASSRQGDYGYTF
>TRBV4-2|once|TRBJ2-1|TRBD2
TGTGCCAGCAGCCAAGCGCCGACTAGCGGGAGTTCCAATGAGCAGTTCTTC
CASSQAPTSGSSNEQFF
>TRBV6-2/TRBV6-3|.|TRBJ2-5|TRBD2
TGTGCCAGCAGTTATCCCCGTGCTAGCGGGCAAGAGACCCAGTACTTC
CASSYPRASGQETQYF
>TRBV5-1|.|TRBJ2-7|TRBD2
TGCGCCAGCAGTATCTCTAGCGGGAGCTACGAGCAGTACTTC
CASSISSGSYEQYF
>TRBV9|.|TRBJ2-1|TRBD1
TGTGCCAGCAGCATCCGGGACAGGGGGCCCAATGAGCAGTTCTTC
CASSIRDRGPNEQFF
>TRBV6-5|.|TRBJ1-5|TRBD1
TGTGCCAGCAGTCTAGGACAGGGGTATCAGCCCCAGCATTTT
CASSLGQGYQPQHF
>TRBV27|.|TRBJ2-7|.
TGTGCCAGCAGTTTACCGGGACATAGGGAGCAGTACTTC
CASSLPGHREQYF
>TRBV6-5|many|TRBJ1-1|TRBD1
TGTGCCAGCAGAGACAGGGCGGGCACTGAAGCTTTCTTT
CASRDRAGTEAFF
>TRBV9|once|TRBJ2-5|.
TGTGCCAGCAGCCCCACCGGGAACTTCCAAGAGACCCAGTACTTC
CASSPTGNFQETQYF
>TRBV18|few|TRBJ1-2|.
TGTGCCAGCTCACCATCCCGGGGAGCCAATGGCTACACCTTC
CASSPSRGANGYTF
>TRBV19|.|TRBJ2-2|.
TGTGCCAGTAAACGGACCGGGGAGCTGTTTTTT
CASKRTGELFF
>TRBV19|.|TRBJ2-7|TRBD1
TGTGCCAGTAGTATCGGGACAGGGGCGTCCCCCCACGAGCAGTACTTC
CASSIGTGASPHEQYF
>TRBV4-1|.|TRBJ2-1|TRBD1
TGCGCCAGCAGCCAAGATCTTGGGACAGGGCGCCTTGAGCAGTTCTTC
CASSQDLGTGRLEQFF
>TRBV27|once|TRBJ2-1|.
TGTGCCAGCAGTTTGTCTAGCTCTGGCGGGGCGCAGTTCTTC
CASSLSSSGGAQFF
>TRBV13|.|TRBJ1-2|.
TGTGCCAGCAGCTACTCCGGGACTCTCCGGGGAAGCTACACCTTC
CASSYSGTLRGSYTF
>TRBV12-5|.|TRBJ1-1|.
TGTGCTAGTGGCCGCCAAGGGGCTCTGGGGACTGAAGCTTTCTTT
CASGRQGALGTEAFF
>TRBV7-9|few|TRBJ2-7|.
TGTGCCAGCAGCTTAGTGGACAGTACTTACGAGCAGTACTTC
CASSLVDSTYEQYF
>TRBV7-2|.|TRBJ2-5|.
TGTGCCAGCAGCTTACAGGAGACCCAGTACTTC
CASSLQETQYF